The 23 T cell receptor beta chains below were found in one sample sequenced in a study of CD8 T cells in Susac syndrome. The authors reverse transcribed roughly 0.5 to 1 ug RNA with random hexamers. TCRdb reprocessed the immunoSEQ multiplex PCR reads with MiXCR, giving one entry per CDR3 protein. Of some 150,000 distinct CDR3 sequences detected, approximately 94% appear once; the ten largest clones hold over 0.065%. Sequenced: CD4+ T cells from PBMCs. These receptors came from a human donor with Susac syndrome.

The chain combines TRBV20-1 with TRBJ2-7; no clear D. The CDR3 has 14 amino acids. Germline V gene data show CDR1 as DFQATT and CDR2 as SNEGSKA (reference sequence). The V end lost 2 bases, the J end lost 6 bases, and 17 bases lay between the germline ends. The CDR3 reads CSARSGPSGTEQYF. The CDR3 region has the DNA TGCAGTGCTAGATCCGGGCCCTCTGGAACCGAGCAGTACTTC.

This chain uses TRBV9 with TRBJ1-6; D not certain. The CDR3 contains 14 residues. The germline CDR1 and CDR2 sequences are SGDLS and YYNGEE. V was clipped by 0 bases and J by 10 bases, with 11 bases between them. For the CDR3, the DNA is TGTGCCAGCAGCGTAGTGGGCGGCCAATCACCCCTCCACTTT. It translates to CASSVVGGQSPLHF.

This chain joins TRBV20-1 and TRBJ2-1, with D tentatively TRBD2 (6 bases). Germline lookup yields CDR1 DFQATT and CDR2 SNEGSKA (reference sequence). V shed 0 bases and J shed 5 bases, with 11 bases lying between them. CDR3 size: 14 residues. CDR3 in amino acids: CSARDLLADNEQFF. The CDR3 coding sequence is TGCAGTGCTAGAGATCTACTAGCAGACAATGAGCAGTTCTTC.

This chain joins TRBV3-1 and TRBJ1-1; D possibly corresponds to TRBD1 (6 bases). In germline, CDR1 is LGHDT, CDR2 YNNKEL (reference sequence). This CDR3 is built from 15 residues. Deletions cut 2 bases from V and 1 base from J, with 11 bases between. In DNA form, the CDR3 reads TGTGCCAGCAGCCAACGCGACAGGAAGAACACTGAAGCTTTCTTT. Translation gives CASSQRDRKNTEAFF.

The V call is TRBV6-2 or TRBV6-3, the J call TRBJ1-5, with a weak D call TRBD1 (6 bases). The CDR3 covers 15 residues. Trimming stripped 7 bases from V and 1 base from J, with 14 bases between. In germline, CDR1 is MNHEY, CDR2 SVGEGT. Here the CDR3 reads CASISGRGSNQPQHF. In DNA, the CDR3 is TGTGCCAGCATCAGCGGGAGGGGGAGCAATCAGCCCCAGCATTTT.

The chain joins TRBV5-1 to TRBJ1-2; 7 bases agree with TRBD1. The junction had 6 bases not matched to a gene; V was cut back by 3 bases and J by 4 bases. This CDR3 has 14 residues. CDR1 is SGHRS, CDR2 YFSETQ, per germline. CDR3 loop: CASSSRTGGYGYTF. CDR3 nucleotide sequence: TGCGCCAGCAGCTCTAGGACAGGCGGCTATGGCTACACCTTC.

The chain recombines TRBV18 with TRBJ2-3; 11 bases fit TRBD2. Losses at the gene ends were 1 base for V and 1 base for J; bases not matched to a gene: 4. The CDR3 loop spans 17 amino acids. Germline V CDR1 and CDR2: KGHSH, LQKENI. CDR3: CASSPLAGLAGTDTQYF. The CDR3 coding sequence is TGTGCCAGCTCACCACTAGCGGGACTAGCGGGCACAGATACGCAGTATTTT.

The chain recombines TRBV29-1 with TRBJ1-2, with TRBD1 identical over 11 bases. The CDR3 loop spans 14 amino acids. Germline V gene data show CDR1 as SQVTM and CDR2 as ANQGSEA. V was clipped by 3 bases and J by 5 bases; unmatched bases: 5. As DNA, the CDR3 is TGCAGCGTTGAGGGACAGGGGGATGAGTATGGCTACACCTTC. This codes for CSVEGQGDEYGYTF.

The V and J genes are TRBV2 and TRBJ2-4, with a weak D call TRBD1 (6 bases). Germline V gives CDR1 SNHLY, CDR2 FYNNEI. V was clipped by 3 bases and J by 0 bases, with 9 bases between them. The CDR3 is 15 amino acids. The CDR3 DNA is TGTGCCAGCAGTGAGAACAGGGCAGCCAAAAACATTCAGTACTTC. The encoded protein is CASSENRAAKNIQYF.

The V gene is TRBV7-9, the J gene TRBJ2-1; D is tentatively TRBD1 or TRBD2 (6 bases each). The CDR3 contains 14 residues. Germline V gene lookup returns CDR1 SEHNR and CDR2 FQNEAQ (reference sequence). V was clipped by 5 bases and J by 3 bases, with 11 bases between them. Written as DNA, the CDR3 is TGTGCCAGCAGCCAAGGGGGGAGCTACAATGAGCAGTTCTTC. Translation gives CASSQGGSYNEQFF. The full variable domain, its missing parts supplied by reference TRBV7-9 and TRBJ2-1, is DTGVSQNPRHKITKRGQNVTFRCDPISEHNRLYWYRQTLGQGPEFLTYFQNEAQLEKSRLLSDRFSAERPKGSFSTLEIQRTEQGDSAMYLCASSQGGSYNEQFFGPGTRLTVL.

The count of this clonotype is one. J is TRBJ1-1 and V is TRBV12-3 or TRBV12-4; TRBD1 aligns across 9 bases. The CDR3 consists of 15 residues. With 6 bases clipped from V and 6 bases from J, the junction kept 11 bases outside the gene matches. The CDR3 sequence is CASSRAGQGGAEAFF. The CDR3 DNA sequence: TGTGCCAGCAGCCGAGCGGGACAGGGTGGCGCTGAAGCTTTCTTT.

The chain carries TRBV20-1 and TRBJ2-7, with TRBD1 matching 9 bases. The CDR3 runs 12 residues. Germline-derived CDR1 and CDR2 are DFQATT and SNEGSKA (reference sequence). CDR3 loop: CSGRDRDYEQYF. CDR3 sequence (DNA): TGCAGCGGACGGGACAGGGACTACGAGCAGTACTTC.

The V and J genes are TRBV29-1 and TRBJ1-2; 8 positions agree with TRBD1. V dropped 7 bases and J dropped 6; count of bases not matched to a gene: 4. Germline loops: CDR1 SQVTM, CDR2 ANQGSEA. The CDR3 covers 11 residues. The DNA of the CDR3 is TGCAGCGACGGACAGGGTAATGGCTACACCTTC. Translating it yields CSDGQGNGYTF. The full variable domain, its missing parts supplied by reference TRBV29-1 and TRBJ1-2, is SAVISQKPSRDICQRGTSLTIQCQVDSQVTMMFWYRQQPGQSLTLIATANQGSEATYESGFVIDKFPISRPNLTFSTLTVSNMSPEDSSIYLCSDGQGNGYTFGSGTRLTVV.

CDR3 DNA sequence: TGTGCCACCAGCTCTCCGGGACAGCCAAACACCGGGGAGCTGTTTTTT. Its protein product is CATSSPGQPNTGELFF. The V and J genes are TRBV15 and TRBJ2-2; 7 nucleotides line up with TRBD1. Germline CDR1 and CDR2: LNHNV and YYDKDF (reference sequence). The V gene end was trimmed by 5 bases and the J gene end by 2 bases; junction bases not matched to a gene: 8. The CDR3 is 16 amino acids.

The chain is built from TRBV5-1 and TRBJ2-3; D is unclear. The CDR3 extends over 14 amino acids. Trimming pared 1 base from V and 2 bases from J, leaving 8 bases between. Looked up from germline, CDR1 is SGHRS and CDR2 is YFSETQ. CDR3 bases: TGCGCCAGCAGCTTGTATTCCACCACAGATACGCAGTATTTT. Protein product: CASSLYSTTDTQYF.

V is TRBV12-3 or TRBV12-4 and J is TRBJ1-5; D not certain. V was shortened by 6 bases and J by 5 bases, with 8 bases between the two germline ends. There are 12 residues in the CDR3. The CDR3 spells CASSLADQPQHF. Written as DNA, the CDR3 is TGTGCCAGCAGCCTCGCCGATCAGCCCCAGCATTTT.

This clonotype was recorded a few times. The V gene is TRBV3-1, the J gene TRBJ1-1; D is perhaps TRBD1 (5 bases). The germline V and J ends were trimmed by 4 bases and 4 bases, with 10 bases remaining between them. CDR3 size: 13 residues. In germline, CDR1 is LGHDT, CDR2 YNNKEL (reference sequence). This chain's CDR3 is CASSLQGGTEAFF. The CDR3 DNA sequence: TGTGCCAGCAGCCTCCAGGGCGGCACTGAAGCTTTCTTT.

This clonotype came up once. The CDR3 region has the DNA TGTGCCACCAGCAGGGAGGACAGGAGAGCCTACGAGCAGTACTTC. Amino acid sequence: CATSREDRRAYEQYF. The chain recombines TRBV15 with TRBJ2-7, with 7 nucleotides matching TRBD1. Germline V lookup: CDR1 LNHNV, CDR2 YYDKDF (reference sequence). This CDR3 is 15 amino acids long. J lost 2 bases, V lost 3 bases, and 7 bases had no gene match.

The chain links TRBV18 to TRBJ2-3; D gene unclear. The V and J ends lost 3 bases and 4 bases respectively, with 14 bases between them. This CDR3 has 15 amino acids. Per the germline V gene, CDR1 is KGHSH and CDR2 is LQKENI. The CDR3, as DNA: TGTGCCAGCTCACCGACTCTCCCTAGGTCAGATACGCAGTATTTT. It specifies CASSPTLPRSDTQYF.

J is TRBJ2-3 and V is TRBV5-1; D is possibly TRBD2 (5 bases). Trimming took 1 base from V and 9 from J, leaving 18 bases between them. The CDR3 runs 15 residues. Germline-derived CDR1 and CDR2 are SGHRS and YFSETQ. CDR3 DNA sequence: TGCGCCAGCAGCTTGTCCAGCGGAGCCATATCAACGCAGTATTTT. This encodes CASSLSSGAISTQYF.

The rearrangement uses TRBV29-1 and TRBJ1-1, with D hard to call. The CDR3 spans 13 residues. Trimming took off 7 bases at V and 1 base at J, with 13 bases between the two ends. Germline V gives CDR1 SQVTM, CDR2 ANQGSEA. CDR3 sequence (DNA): TGCAGCGCATCGGACGCCCAGAACACTGAAGCTTTCTTT. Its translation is CSASDAQNTEAFF.

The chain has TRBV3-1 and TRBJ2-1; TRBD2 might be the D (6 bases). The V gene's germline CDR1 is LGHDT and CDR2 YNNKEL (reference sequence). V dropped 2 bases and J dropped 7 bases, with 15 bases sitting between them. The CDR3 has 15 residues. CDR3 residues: CASSQPGLSRNEQFF. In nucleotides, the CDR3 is TGTGCCAGCAGCCAACCGGGACTGAGTAGAAATGAGCAGTTCTTC.

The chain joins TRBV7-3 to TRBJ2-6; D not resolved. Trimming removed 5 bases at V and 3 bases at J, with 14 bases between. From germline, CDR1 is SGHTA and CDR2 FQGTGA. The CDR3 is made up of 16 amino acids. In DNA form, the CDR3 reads TGTGCCAGCAGCCTTGACCCACCGGGTGGGGCCAACGTCCTGACTTTC. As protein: CASSLDPPGGANVLTF. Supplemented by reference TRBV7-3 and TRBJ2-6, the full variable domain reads GAGVSQTPSNKVTEKGKYVELRCDPISGHTALYWYRQSLGQGPEFLIYFQGTGAADDSGLPNDRFFAVRPEGSVSTLKIQRTERGDSAVYLCASSLDPPGGANVLTFGAGSRLTVL.